This TCR beta chain was found in a study of T cells in Graves' hyperthyroidism and ophthalmopathy. Those patients with uncontrolled infection, other autoimmune disease, pregnancy or lactation were excluded. Diagnosis relied on clinical symptoms, serum thyroxine and TRAb, thyroid ultrasound and orbital computed tomography. RNA transcripts provided the source from which TCR beta CDR3 regions were amplified. The TCR CDR3 was amplified in a first-round RT-PCR using the HTBI primer set. TCRdb reprocessed the multiplex PCR reads with MiXCR, giving one entry per CDR3 protein. The data contain under 350,000 distinct CDR3 sequences, roughly 13% of them singletons. Input material: blood. The clonotype was recovered from a middle-aged woman with Graves' ophthalmopathy.

CDR3 coding DNA: TGTGCCAGCAGGTTCGGCCTCTTGGACGAGCAGTACTTC. Protein sequence: CASRFGLLDEQYF. V usage is TRBV2 and J usage is TRBJ2-7, with unresolved D. The CDR3 sequence is 13 residues long. With 6 bases removed from V and 5 bases from J, the gap between germline ends came to 14 bases. Germline CDR1 and CDR2: SNHLY and FYNNEI. The full variable domain, rest sourced from reference TRBV2 and TRBJ2-7, is EPEVTQTPSHQVTQMGQEVILRCVPISNHLYFYWYRQILGQKVEFLVSFYNNEISEKSEIFDDQFSVERPDGSNFTLKIRSTKLEDSAMYFCASRFGLLDEQYFGPGTRLTVT.